The 13 T cell receptor beta chains below were found in one sample sequenced in a study of blood T cell repertoires in COVID-19. Sequencing was performed with immunoSEQ multiplex PCR; in TCRdb, only in-frame clones are kept and a portion is missing. The sample consists of approximately 200,000 clones, roughly 80% of them appearing once. Sequencing input: peripheral blood. The source is a woman of 80 years or more with COVID-19, enrolled during active disease.

The gene calls are TRBV20-1 and TRBJ1-5, with TRBD1 matching 8 bases. Germline CDR1 is DFQATT and CDR2 is SNEGSKA (reference sequence). V lost 3 bases, J lost 6 bases, and 10 bases stayed unmatched. This CDR3 contains 15 residues. For the CDR3, the DNA is TGCAGTGCTAGTCGAGGACAGGGTAAAGGTCAGCCCCAGCATTTT. It encodes CSASRGQGKGQPQHF.

This sequence joins TRBV6-5 and TRBJ2-3, with 7 bases identical to TRBD1. After removal of 8 bases from V and 4 bases from J, the junction contained 9 bases not matched to a gene. CDR1 MNHEY and CDR2 SVGAGI come from the germline V gene. The CDR3 is made up of 14 amino acids. CDR3 sequence reads: CASDRDRDSDTQYF. The CDR3 region has the DNA TGTGCCAGCGACCGGGACAGAGATTCAGATACGCAGTATTTT.

V is TRBV2 and J is TRBJ1-2; D gene unclear. This CDR3 region has 13 residues. Germline V gene lookup returns CDR1 SNHLY and CDR2 FYNNEI. With 4 bases removed from V and 5 bases from J, the gap between germline ends came to 11 bases. CDR3 sequence reads: CASSAEGEYGYTF. DNA of the CDR3: TGTGCCAGCAGTGCAGAGGGAGAGTATGGCTACACCTTC.

This clone was seen a handful of times. The genes are TRBV10-1 and TRBJ2-1, with a tentative D call TRBD2 (5 bases). CDR3 length: 13 residues. Germline V gene data show CDR1 as WNHNN and CDR2 as SYGVQD (reference sequence). Trimming took 5 bases from V and 5 from J, leaving 10 bases between them. The CDR3 DNA follows: TGCGCCAGCAGTCGGGGAAATAACAATGAGCAGTTCTTC. Translating gives CASSRGNNNEQFF.

This clone was observed a single time. This chain links TRBV7-9 with TRBJ1-1; D is uncertain. The CDR3 sequence is 14 residues long. V gave up 3 bases and J gave up 3 bases, with 11 bases separating them. The germline V gene has CDR1 SEHNR and CDR2 FQNEAQ (reference sequence). In DNA, the CDR3 is TGTGCCAGCAGCTTCTCCGGGAGGGACACTGAAGCTTTCTTT. Its translation: CASSFSGRDTEAFF.

V gene TRBV5-1 combines with J gene TRBJ2-2; 11 bases agree with TRBD2. CDR1 SGHRS and CDR2 YFSETQ come from the germline V gene. This CDR3 is built from 17 residues. Trimming removed 0 bases from V and 4 bases from J; junction bases left unmatched: 5. In DNA, the CDR3 is TGCGCCAGCAGCTTGGGTGGGACTAGCGGTTTCACCGGGGAGCTGTTTTTT. Amino acid sequence: CASSLGGTSGFTGELFF.

The chain has TRBV5-6 and TRBJ2-3; 7 bases are a match to TRBD2. CDR3 length: 13 residues. Germline values: CDR1 SGHDT, CDR2 YYEEEE. Trimming took 6 bases from V and 5 from J; bases not matched to a gene: 6. The CDR3 sequence: CASNRGRGDTQYF. CDR3 DNA sequence: TGTGCCAGCAACCGTGGGAGGGGAGATACGCAGTATTTT.

This rearrangement joins TRBV7-3 to TRBJ1-2; no clear D gene. The CDR3 length is 17 residues. V was trimmed by 0 bases and J by 4 bases, leaving 18 bases between them. Per the germline V gene, CDR1 is SGHTA and CDR2 is FQGTGA. The CDR3 DNA is TGTGCCAGCAGCTTAACTGGGGAGGGATTCGGAGTCTATGGCTACACCTTC. Translation gives CASSLTGEGFGVYGYTF. Full variable domain (rest looked up from reference TRBV7-3 and TRBJ1-2): GAGVSQTPSNKVTEKGKYVELRCDPISGHTALYWYRQSLGQGPEFLIYFQGTGAADDSGLPNDRFFAVRPEGSVSTLKIQRTERGDSAVYLCASSLTGEGFGVYGYTFGSGTRLTVV.

The chain uses TRBV6-5 and TRBJ1-2, with TRBD1 matching over 7 bases. This CDR3 comprises 15 residues. Trimming cost V 6 bases and J 2 bases; bases outside gene matches: 9. The V gene's germline CDR1 is MNHEY and CDR2 SVGAGI. The CDR3 here is CASSRRQGPNYGYTF. CDR3 DNA sequence: TGTGCCAGCAGCCGACGACAGGGACCCAACTATGGCTACACCTTC.

This clone showed up just a few times. V gene TRBV9 combines with J gene TRBJ1-3, with D tentatively TRBD1 (6 bases). With 3 bases removed from V and 4 bases from J, the gap between germline ends came to 26 bases. This CDR3 has 19 residues. Germline V gene data show CDR1 as SGDLS and CDR2 as YYNGEE. The CDR3 nucleotides are TGTGCCAGCAGCGCGGGGCCTGGACGACAGGTAGCTAGGGGAAACACCATATATTTT. Translation: CASSAGPGRQVARGNTIYF.

This chain links TRBV6-2 or TRBV6-3 with TRBJ2-3; 7 bases agree with TRBD1. From germline, CDR1 is MNHEY and CDR2 SVGEGT. The CDR3 covers 15 residues. Losses at the gene ends were 2 bases for V and 2 bases for J; bases not matched to a gene: 4. The CDR3 loop reads CASSYRQGPTDTQYF. CDR3 in DNA: TGTGCCAGCAGTTACAGACAGGGACCCACAGATACGCAGTATTTT.

CDR3 in DNA: TGTGCCAGCAGCCAAGGCCTCAGCTATAATTCACCCCTCCACTTT. This codes for CASSQGLSYNSPLHF. The rearrangement joins TRBV3-1 (or the pseudogene TRBV3-2) to TRBJ1-6, with D hard to call. V was clipped by 1 base and J by 3 bases, with 7 bases between them. Germline V gene data show CDR1 as LGHDT and CDR2 as YNNKEL (reference sequence). CDR3 length: 15 amino acids.

This chain links TRBV19 with TRBJ2-6, with D possibly being TRBD2 (5 bases). V lost 7 bases, J lost 1 base, and 17 bases lay in between. The CDR3 spans 17 residues. Per germline, CDR1 LNHDA and CDR2 SQIVND (reference sequence). CDR3: CASTREGQLSGANVLTF. CDR3 bases: TGTGCCAGTACCCGGGAAGGTCAGCTATCTGGGGCCAACGTCCTGACTTTC. Full variable domain (outside the CDR3, taken from reference TRBV19 and TRBJ2-6): DGGITQSPKYLFRKEGQNVTLSCEQNLNHDAMYWYRQDPGQGLRLIYYSQIVNDFQKGDIAEGYSVSREKKESFPLTVTSAQKNPTAFYLCASTREGQLSGANVLTFGAGSRLTVL.